Listed below are T cell receptor beta chains from one sample, sequenced in a study of radiotherapy plus CTLA-4 blockade in lung cancer. Profiled with immunoSEQ multiplex PCR; TCRdb holds only in-frame clones, not every one. Of about 98,000 clones detected, approximately 78% appear once; the ten largest clones hold around 3%. Source: peripheral blood, taken from a patient treated with radiotherapy plus ipilimumab. Every receptor here comes from a human donor with non-small cell lung cancer who had a partial response to radiotherapy plus ipilimumab. Each CDR3 is given with its conserved first and last residue. D genes are given only for firm matches. Clone sizes are given selectively: once, few, many, or a class where the clone is expanded.

CDR3 length	D gene	J gene	clone size	V gene	CDR3 DNA	CDR3 protein
16	TRBD2	TRBJ2-3	-	TRBV7-9	TGTGCCAGCAGCTTAGGTAGCGGGAGGGCCGCAGATACGCAGTATTTT	CASSLGSGRAADTQYF
15	-	TRBJ2-1	once	TRBV2	TGTGCCAGCAGTGACAGATTTGGCCTTTACAATGAGCAGTTCTTC	CASSDRFGLYNEQFF
13	TRBD1	TRBJ2-1	-	TRBV7-3	TGTGCCAGCAGTTTAGACAGGGACAATGAGCAGTTCTTC	CASSLDRDNEQFF
16	-	TRBJ1-5	-	TRBV18	TGTGCCAGCTCACTTGGACAAACACGTAGCAATCAGCCCCAGCATTTT	CASSLGQTRSNQPQHF
17	-	TRBJ2-7	-	TRBV21-1	TGTGCCAGCAGCCGAAAGGTTTTGGGACAGGGGTCCTACGAGCAGTACTTC	CASSRKVLGQGSYEQYF
13	-	TRBJ2-7	-	TRBV7-9	TGTGCCAGCAGCTTATCCAGGGGCCACGAGCAGTACTTC	CASSLSRGHEQYF
14	-	TRBJ2-3	-	TRBV10-3	TGTGCCATCAGCCGGGGAGCGGGCACAGATACGCAGTATTTT	CAISRGAGTDTQYF
15	TRBD1	TRBJ1-2	-	TRBV7-2	TGTGCCAGCAGCTTAGAACGACAGGGTGGCTATGGCTACACCTTC	CASSLERQGGYGYTF
14	TRBD1	TRBJ1-4	-	TRBV30	TGTGCCTGGAGTTTGACAGGGGGTTATGAAAAACTGTTTTTT	CAWSLTGGYEKLFF
13	TRBD1	TRBJ2-1	-	TRBV6-1	TGTGCCAGCGATTTGACAGGGAACAATGAGCAGTTCTTC	CASDLTGNNEQFF
15	TRBD1	TRBJ2-3	-	TRBV5-4	TGTGCCAGCAGCCCCCGGGACAGGGTGGTAGATACGCAGTATTTT	CASSPRDRVVDTQYF
14	TRBD1	TRBJ1-6	-	TRBV6-5	TGTGCCAGCCGTGGGCAGGGGGAATTTTTACCCCTCCACTTT	CASRGQGEFLPLHF
14	-	TRBJ2-2	medium-sized	TRBV27	TGTGCCAGCAGTTGGGCCTCGAACACCGGGGAGCTGTTTTTT	CASSWASNTGELFF
13	-	TRBJ1-2	-	TRBV30	TGTGCCTGGAGTGTACGGGGTAACTATGGCTACACCTTC	CAWSVRGNYGYTF
17	-	TRBJ2-7	-	TRBV21-1	TGTGCCAGCAGCAAAGGGGCCCCACAGGTAAGCTCCTACGAGCAGTACTTC	CASSKGAPQVSSYEQYF
16	TRBD2	TRBJ2-5	-	TRBV4-2	TGTGCCAGCAGCCAGGGCGGGACTAGCGGGAAAGAGACCCAGTACTTC	CASSQGGTSGKETQYF
11	-	TRBJ2-7	-	TRBV28	TGTGCCAGCAGGACAGCCTACGAGCAGTACTTC	CASRTAYEQYF
12	-	TRBJ1-2	-	TRBV10-3	TGTGCCATCAGGGGGGGAAACTATGGCTACACCTTC	CAIRGGNYGYTF